The 25 T cell receptor beta chains given below trace back to one sample, sequenced in a study of shared clonotypes between healthy human individuals. Sequenced by immunoSEQ multiplex PCR; TCRdb stores in-frame clones only, minus some. This table has 2 million to 2.5 million clones, 93% appearing once. The sample consisted of naive CD4+ T cells from PBMCs. The subset denotes: CD45RA+ positively selected. The receptors were sampled from a man aged 18 to 35 in good health. Some clones in this sample may be carry-over from other donors' samples.

The chain uses TRBV25-1 and TRBJ1-6; weak D call: TRBD1 (5 bases). This CDR3 is 15 amino acids long. The ends were cut back, 5 bases at V and 13 bases at J, with 21 bases in the middle. CDR1 and CDR2 from the germline V gene are MGHDK and SYGVNS. The DNA of the CDR3 is TGTGCCAGCAGTAGGGCCCGGCAGGGTCTTAGCCCCCTCCACTTT. Amino acids: CASSRARQGLSPLHF.

The V and J genes are TRBV6-5 and TRBJ2-3; D is uncertain. Looked up from germline, CDR1 is MNHEY and CDR2 is SVGAGI. V lost 0 bases and J 1 base, leaving 11 bases between the germline ends. The CDR3 is 16 residues long. The CDR3 DNA reads as TGTGCCAGCAGTTACTCCTATATCTTTCGCACAGATACGCAGTATTTT. Its translation is CASSYSYIFRTDTQYF.

V gene TRBV5-1 combines with J gene TRBJ1-1, with 7 bases identical to TRBD1. V shed 0 bases, J shed 7 bases, and the junction held 6 bases outside the gene matches. This CDR3 is built from 14 residues. CDR1 SGHRS and CDR2 YFSETQ come from the germline V gene. CDR3 bases: TGCGCCAGCAGCTTGGCGACAGGGAGAGATGAAGCTTTCTTT. Translation gives CASSLATGRDEAFF.

This rearrangement joins TRBV6-5 to TRBJ1-5; 10 nucleotides align to TRBD1. Germline V lookup: CDR1 MNHEY, CDR2 SVGAGI. Trimming removed 5 bases from V and 5 bases from J; junction bases left unmatched: 3. The CDR3 is 14 amino acids. The CDR3 region has the DNA TGTGCCAGCAGTGCCGGGACAGGGGATCAGCCCCAGCATTTT. Protein: CASSAGTGDQPQHF.

The chain is built from TRBV5-1 and TRBJ2-5, with D perhaps matching TRBD1 (5 bases). Trimming took 1 base from V and 0 from J, leaving 10 bases between them. This CDR3 is 15 amino acids long. Germline V lookup: CDR1 SGHRS, CDR2 YFSETQ. The CDR3 spells CASSLMTANQETQYF. The CDR3 DNA reads as TGCGCCAGCAGCTTGATGACAGCGAACCAAGAGACCCAGTACTTC.

This clone was observed a few times. This chain links TRBV6-1 with TRBJ1-5; D not resolved. CDR1 is MNHNS and CDR2 is SASEGT in the germline V gene. The CDR3 covers 13 residues. V lost 2 bases and J lost 11, with 13 bases in between. CDR3 sequence: CASSESLVGTQHF. DNA of the CDR3: TGTGCCAGCAGTGAATCCCTGGTCGGGACCCAGCATTTT.

The chain uses TRBV11-3 and TRBJ2-2; 12 nucleotides line up with TRBD2. V gave up 2 bases and J gave up 4 bases; unmatched junction bases: 5. This CDR3 is built from 17 residues. From germline, CDR1 is SGHNT and CDR2 YENEEA. In DNA, the CDR3 is TGTGCCAGCAGCTTATCGCTAGCGGGAGGGGGCACCGGGGAGCTGTTTTTT. Residues: CASSLSLAGGGTGELFF.

This chain connects TRBV7-9 to TRBJ1-4; 9 bases align to TRBD1. The CDR3 is 15 residues long. Germline V gene lookup returns CDR1 SEHNR and CDR2 FQNEAQ (reference sequence). Losses at the gene ends were 5 bases for V and 7 bases for J; bases not matched to a gene: 8. CDR3 sequence reads: CASSIRTGEGEKLFF. The CDR3, as DNA: TGTGCCAGCAGCATCCGGACAGGGGAAGGTGAAAAACTGTTTTTT. The complete variable domain, with remaining parts taken from reference TRBV7-9 and TRBJ1-4, reads DTGVSQNPRHKITKRGQNVTFRCDPISEHNRLYWYRQTLGQGPEFLTYFQNEAQLEKSRLLSDRFSAERPKGSFSTLEIQRTEQGDSAMYLCASSIRTGEGEKLFFGSGTQLSVL.

The chain has TRBV25-1 and TRBJ1-1; D remains ambiguous. Trimming stripped 4 bases from V and 1 base from J, with 10 bases between. CDR1 and CDR2 from the germline V gene are MGHDK and SYGVNS. The CDR3 extends over 14 amino acids. The CDR3 region has the DNA TGTGCCAGCAGTGGATACTCAGGGAACACTGAAGCTTTCTTT. It encodes CASSGYSGNTEAFF. Together with reference TRBV25-1 and TRBJ1-1, the CDR3 gives the full variable domain: EADIYQTPRYLVIGTGKKITLECSQTMGHDKMYWYQQDPGMELHLIHYSYGVNSTEKGDLSSESTVSRIRTEHFPLTLESARPSHTSQYLCASSGYSGNTEAFFGQGTRLTVV.

The V and J genes are TRBV2 and TRBJ1-1; TRBD1 aligns across 9 bases. Germline V gene sequence: CDR1 SNHLY, CDR2 FYNNEI. V shed 4 bases and J 0 bases; nucleotides not matched to a gene: 6. CDR3 size: 16 residues. The CDR3 DNA follows: TGTGCCAGCAGTGTAACAGGGGGCCTTATGAACACTGAAGCTTTCTTT. It translates to CASSVTGGLMNTEAFF.

In its sample, this clone was seen once. This rearrangement joins TRBV4-1 to TRBJ2-3, with 8 bases identical to TRBD1. The V gene end was trimmed by 4 bases and the J gene end by 2 bases; junction bases not matched to a gene: 8. The CDR3 has 16 residues. CDR1 and CDR2 from the germline V gene are MGHRA and YSYEKL. The CDR3 nucleotides read TGCGCCAGCAGCCGGGGACAGGTCCTATTCACAGATACGCAGTATTTT. This gives the protein CASSRGQVLFTDTQYF.

As regards this clone: At the DNA level, this CDR3 is encoded by other sequences in the same sample as well. The chain links TRBV18 to TRBJ1-5; D is unclear. This CDR3 region has 13 residues. The V end lost 1 base, the J end lost 4 bases, and 5 bases lay between the germline ends. CDR1 is KGHSH and CDR2 is LQKENI in the germline V gene. CDR3 bases: TGTGCCAGCTCACCACAGGGTAATCAGCCCCAGCATTTT. Translating it yields CASSPQGNQPQHF. Full variable domain (outside the CDR3, taken from reference TRBV18 and TRBJ1-5): NAGVMQNPRHLVRRRGQEARLRCSPMKGHSHVYWYRQLPEEGLKFMVYLQKENIIDESGMPKERFSAEFPKEGPSILRIQQVVRGDSAAYFCASSPQGNQPQHFGDGTRLSIL.

The rearrangement links TRBV4-3 to TRBJ2-4; 8 bases are shared with TRBD1. The CDR3 is 14 residues long. Per germline, CDR1 LGHNA and CDR2 YSLEER. V lost 2 bases, J lost 9 bases, and 6 bases stayed unmatched. CDR3 sequence (DNA): TGCGCCAGCAGCCAACAGGGGGCATGGGGCATTCAGTACTTC. This sequence encodes CASSQQGAWGIQYF.

This clone was counted a few times. The CDR3 DNA follows: TGTGCCAGCAGCCAAGTGGATGCGGATGAGCAGTTCTTC. Translating it yields CASSQVDADEQFF. V is TRBV4-2 and J is TRBJ2-1; D not certain. The CDR3 totals 13 residues. Per germline, CDR1 LGHNA and CDR2 YNFKEQ. V was pared by 1 base and J by 8 bases, with 9 bases between.

The V and J genes are TRBV4-1 and TRBJ2-1, with TRBD2 identical over 9 bases. The CDR3 length is 17 residues. Per the germline V gene, CDR1 is MGHRA and CDR2 is YSYEKL. V shed 0 bases and J 4 bases; nucleotides not matched to a gene: 7. Here the CDR3 reads CASSQDPGAGGYNEQFF. The CDR3, as DNA: TGCGCCAGCAGCCAAGACCCAGGGGCGGGAGGGTACAATGAGCAGTTCTTC.

The chain combines TRBV28 with TRBJ2-7; D gene uncertain. Trimming stripped 2 bases from V and 3 bases from J, with 11 bases between. This CDR3 is 14 amino acids long. Germline CDR1 is MDHEN and CDR2 is SYDVKM. The CDR3 spells CASSLPPRLYEQYF. The CDR3 DNA sequence: TGTGCCAGCAGTTTACCCCCCCGGCTCTACGAGCAGTACTTC.

The V gene is TRBV19, the J gene TRBJ1-5; maybe TRBD1 (5 bases). Germline CDR1 and CDR2: LNHDA and SQIVND (reference sequence). The V end lost 5 bases, the J end lost 7 bases, and 12 bases lay between the germline ends. This CDR3 spans 13 amino acids. For the CDR3, the DNA is TGTGCCAGTAGTTCACAGGAAGGCCAGCCCCAGCATTTT. Its translation is CASSSQEGQPQHF.

This chain links TRBV15 with TRBJ2-5; 13 nucleotides align to TRBD2. In germline, CDR1 is LNHNV, CDR2 YYDKDF (reference sequence). V lost 5 bases and J lost 4; bases outside the gene matches: 4. This CDR3 spans 15 amino acids. CDR3 sequence reads: CATSGLAGVGETQYF. The DNA for the CDR3 is TGTGCCACCAGCGGACTAGCGGGAGTTGGAGAGACCCAGTACTTC.

The V and J genes are TRBV7-3 and TRBJ1-2; no definite D call. The germline V and J ends were trimmed by 2 bases and 5 bases, with 12 bases remaining between them. There are 14 residues in the CDR3. CDR1 is SGHTA, CDR2 FQGTGA, per germline. CDR3 amino acids: CASSLPGRVYGYTF. The CDR3, as DNA: TGTGCCAGCAGCTTACCCGGACGGGTTTATGGCTACACCTTC.

The chain has TRBV4-1 and TRBJ1-2; possibly TRBD1 for D (6 bases). The CDR3 is 15 residues long. Germline V CDR1 and CDR2: MGHRA, YSYEKL. V was clipped by 0 bases and J by 4 bases, with 12 bases between them. The DNA of the CDR3 is TGCGCCAGCAGCCAAGATCTCGGCAGGGGCTATGGCTACACCTTC. Its translation is CASSQDLGRGYGYTF.

The gene calls are TRBV6-1 and TRBJ2-7; TRBD1 matches at 10 bases. This CDR3 is 14 amino acids long. The germline gives CDR1 MNHNS, CDR2 SASEGT. The trim removed 5 bases at V and 6 bases at J, leaving 7 bases unmatched. CDR3 nucleotide sequence: TGTGCCAGCAGTCCCAGGACAGGGGGACCCGAGCAGTACTTC. Residues: CASSPRTGGPEQYF.

V gene TRBV4-2 combines with J gene TRBJ1-1; D is undetermined. The germline gives CDR1 LGHNA, CDR2 YNFKEQ. This CDR3 has 15 amino acids. The V and J ends lost 1 base and 5 bases respectively, with 14 bases between them. CDR3 coding DNA: TGTGCCAGCAGCCAAGTTACAGCAGCAGGTACTGAAGCTTTCTTT. Translation: CASSQVTAAGTEAFF.

The V and J genes are TRBV11-1 and TRBJ2-1; D is unresolved. Looked up from germline, CDR1 is SGHAT and CDR2 is FQDESV (reference sequence). Trimming cost V 5 bases and J 4 bases, with 18 bases left between them. CDR3 length: 16 residues. The CDR3 DNA follows: TGTGCCAGCAGCCCCCTACGGGCCCCACTATACAATGAGCAGTTCTTC. Its protein product is CASSPLRAPLYNEQFF.

Comments on this clone: The sample has other DNA sequences that encode this CDR3 too. The chain couples TRBV15 to TRBJ2-2; D is ambiguous. This CDR3 has 14 amino acids. Between the trimmed V and J ends, which lost 0 bases and 4 bases, there was a span of 6 bases. The germline gives CDR1 LNHNV, CDR2 YYDKDF (reference sequence). The CDR3 reads CATSRDRATGELFF. For the CDR3, the DNA is TGTGCCACCAGCAGAGATAGGGCCACCGGGGAGCTGTTTTTT.

This clone appeared once. The chain has TRBV7-9 and TRBJ2-1, with 8 bases lining up with TRBD1. Germline CDR1 SEHNR, CDR2 FQNEAQ (reference sequence). The CDR3 extends over 16 amino acids. V dropped 5 bases and J dropped 8; count of bases not matched to a gene: 14. This CDR3 reads CASSPIIRGRRDEQFF. The CDR3 nucleotides read TGTGCCAGCAGCCCTATCATCAGGGGGCGCAGAGATGAGCAGTTCTTC.